Following are 6 T cell receptor beta chains from one sample sequenced in a study of shared T cell receptors in the human thymus. Assay: immunoSEQ multiplex PCR; the TCRdb copy retains only in-frame clones and omits some. The data show 550,000 to 800,000 clones, with around 85% seen just once and 0.008% to 0.011% held by the top ten. This same sample was also taken into another study, of human thymus T cells.

Specimen: thymocytes. The receptors here all came from a girl under three years old with a congenital heart defect.

J is TRBJ1-2 and V is TRBV28; perhaps TRBD1 as D (5 bases). This CDR3 spans 18 amino acids. Germline CDR1 reads MDHEN; CDR2 reads SYDVKM. Trimming cost V 5 bases and J 6 bases, with 28 bases left between them. The CDR3 region is CASSVIPAAGGEGDGYTF. The CDR3 DNA reads as TGTGCCAGCAGTGTTATTCCCGCGGCGGGGGGGGAAGGAGATGGCTACACCTTC.

The chain is built from TRBV28 and TRBJ2-1, with D perhaps TRBD1 (5 bases). CDR3 length: 12 residues. Germline V gives CDR1 MDHEN, CDR2 SYDVKM. The germline V and J ends were trimmed by 6 bases and 7 bases, with 10 bases remaining between them. CDR3 sequence reads: CASSQGENEQFF. The DNA for the CDR3 is TGTGCCAGCAGCCAAGGGGAAAATGAGCAGTTCTTC.

The rearrangement joins TRBV25-1 to TRBJ2-1, with 8 bases lining up with TRBD1. Germline V gene lookup returns CDR1 MGHDK and CDR2 SYGVNS. CDR3 length equals 16 residues. With 4 bases clipped from V and 4 bases from J, the junction kept 9 bases outside the gene matches. CDR3 nucleotides: TGTGCCAGCAGTGGGAGGACAGGGAACAAATACAATGAGCAGTTCTTC. This codes for CASSGRTGNKYNEQFF.

The chain couples TRBV13 to TRBJ2-7; 8 nucleotides align to TRBD1. Germline V lookup: CDR1 PRHDT, CDR2 FYEKMQ (reference sequence). The CDR3 runs to 14 residues. The V and J ends lost 5 bases and 2 bases, in that order; junction bases with no gene match: 5. The CDR3 loop reads CASSPTGETYEQYF. CDR3 DNA sequence: TGTGCCAGCAGCCCGACAGGGGAGACCTACGAGCAGTACTTC.

V and J are TRBV6-1 and TRBJ2-3; possible D gene TRBD2, 5 bases. The V end lost 0 bases, the J end lost 2 bases, and 15 bases lay between the germline ends. The length of the CDR3 is 17 residues. Germline V gene lookup returns CDR1 MNHNS and CDR2 SASEGT. The CDR3 DNA is TGTGCCAGCAGTGAAGCTCGGGGTCCCCCCTCCACAGATACGCAGTATTTT. Protein sequence: CASSEARGPPSTDTQYF.

The chain combines TRBV10-3 with TRBJ1-2; a possible D gene is TRBD1 (5 bases). Germline V gene sequence: CDR1 ENHRY, CDR2 SYGVKD. There are 15 residues in the CDR3. V was clipped by 8 bases and J by 4 bases, with 20 bases between them. The CDR3 DNA reads TGTGCCATCGGCCCAGGTTGTCGGGGGATCTATGGCTACACCTTC. Translation: CAIGPGCRGIYGYTF.